The entry that follows covers one T cell receptor beta chain sequence. Its antigen remains unidentified. This entry comes from a study of cytomegalovirus exposure and HLA in healthy donors (TCRdb year 2017). For the wider study: In an earlier analysis of about 560 of the donors, 250 to 350 Gb of sequence data and 90 million to 120 million unique TCR beta sequences from 150 million to 200 million T cells were reported. The genetic ancestry cluster associated with self-reported Caucasian donors included around four fifths of the roughly 360 genotyped donors. The later analysis used no new phenotypic data to find candidate immune exposures, relying instead on TCR beta sequences and their occurrence across donors. An early release that covered about 600 HLA-typed donors contained approximately 290 gigabases of sequencing data and tens of millions of unique TCR sequences. Alongside the repertoire data, information on donor age, sex, ethnicity and CMV serostatus was compiled. Every discovery cohort repertoire had been produced on one sequencing platform. To decide whether each TCR beta V gene segment behaved as functional or pseudogenic, an earlier analysis of some 600 of the donors relied on high-throughput TCR beta sequencing. A later analysis re-analyzed previously published TCR beta repertoires from approximately 670 donors and added high-resolution HLA genotyping to study TCR occurrence patterns. A separate validation cohort of more than 100 different subjects was used in addition to the roughly 670-subject first cohort. Genome-wide SNP genotypes for about 60% of the roughly 700 donors were used in a later genetic analysis, which treated that subset as a discovery cohort. Among some 400 genotyped donors of the cohort, an average of around 250,000 unique TCR beta nucleotide sequences was sequenced per donor, of which approximately 18% were non-productive. The number of donors typed differed by locus, with roughly 629-640 for A, B, C, DRB1 and DQB1, 522 for DQA1, approximately 580 for DPA1, and some 440 for DPB1. Because of strong linkage in the cohort, five DR-DQ haplotypes were treated as single units for association and clustering. Both class I and class II loci were covered by HLA typing, at four-digit resolution. The T cell repertoires of under 750 subjects were profiled by immunosequencing and related to cytomegalovirus serostatus. The study aimed to test whether signatures of past pathogen exposure could be identified by cataloging public T cell receptors. To predict cytomegalovirus infection status, the study brought together high-throughput TCR immunosequencing, statistical association of individual TCRs with disease status, and machine learning.

The cohort comprised approximately 700 healthy bone marrow donors. At the time of sampling, all cohort members were nominally healthy, though unrecorded immune exposures were likely present. The donor tested CMV seropositive, placing the donor among the 250 to 350 seropositive members of the cohort. A peripheral blood sample was collected from each donor, and TCR beta sequencing was performed on peripheral blood mononuclear cells. The Qiagen DNeasy Blood Extraction Kit was used to extract genomic DNA from the blood cell samples. The library relied on the immunoSEQ multiplex PCR assay. For the multiplex PCR, a mixture combining 60 forward primers for TCR Vbeta segments and 13 reverse primers for TCR Jbeta segments was used. Amplification of the CDR3 region of rearranged TCR beta genes was performed with a multiplex PCR assay on genomic DNA. On the Illumina HiSeq System, the amplified TCR beta libraries were sequenced as 87-base-pair reads. In the source study's methods: A later analysis tallied 75 million to 95 million unique TCR beta chains across the approximately 670 repertoires, and approximately 12 million of those chains were shared by two or more donors. Raw reads were error-corrected and collapsed into unique sequences with a nearest-neighbor algorithm that merged closely related sequences to remove PCR and sequencing errors. To assign V, D and J gene segments, CDR3 sequences were aligned to IMGT reference sequences. For a sequence to be retained, a match of at least six nucleotides to both a V gene segment and a J gene segment was required. A rearrangement counted as productive if the CDR3 had no stop codons and remained in frame with V and J, and every other rearrangement counted as non-productive. CDR3 was defined by IMGT convention, running from the second conserved V-encoded cysteine to the conserved J-encoded phenylalanine. In an earlier analysis of 550 to 650 of the donors, sequences lacking an unambiguous match to a single V gene segment were excluded. In an earlier analysis of approximately 590 of the donors, V segments were called functional above 56.7% productive rearrangements and were called segregating when the between-donor standard deviation exceeded 5%. A statistical classification framework was developed to diagnose cytomegalovirus status using the catalog of TCR beta chain sequences. A later analysis assigned V and J genes by comparing TCR nucleotide sequences with IMGT/GENE-DB human TR gene sequences. The TCRdist pipeline was used in a later analysis to assign CDR3 sequences and most-parsimonious VDJ recombination scenarios. In a later analysis, each TCR beta chain was defined by its CDR3 amino acid sequence together with its V-gene family, and reads lacking a unique V-gene family were excluded. In a later analysis, approximately 640 highly shared, low-generation-probability nucleotide sequences were removed to address suspected cross-contamination and a sequencing artifact. A later analysis calculated a clonal expansion index for each public chain from normalized within-repertoire ranks of inferred template counts. In a later analysis, generation probabilities were computed with a VDJ recombination model fitted to out-of-frame rearrangements, and the resulting probabilities were checked against IGoR. In a later analysis, TCR-TCR, TCR-HLA and TCR-CMV co-occurrence was scored with hypergeometric tests, and a repertoire-size bias correction was applied to TCR pairs. To estimate false discovery rates, a later analysis permuted the HLA or CMV assignments 20 times. In a later analysis, co-occurring TCRs were grouped using DBSCAN, and TCRdist sequence similarity was added for clustering within HLA-allele-positive subsets. Repertoires with fewer than 30,000 or more than 120,000 public chains were left out of co-occurrence clustering, as were about 5 repertoires with anomalous nucleotide sharing. TCRdb re-hosts the immuneACCESS table, in-frame sequences only. Its copies lack some clones; in the studies checked, an unresolved V gene accounts for under half of them, and the cause for the rest is not known. V and J calls and clone size are those listed in that table; D and trimming were worked out from the DNA. The record for this sample contains tens of thousands of clones. More than 9% of the sample rests with the top ten.

The CDR3 measures 14 amino acids from cysteine to phenylalanine. Only the CDR3 portion is preserved as DNA: 42 bases, with reading frame beginning at the first base. From a lookup of the germline V gene (reference sequence), CDR1 and CDR2 are MNHNY and SVGAGI. V and J are trimmed by 6 bases and 3 bases, and the gene matches miss 4 bases of the junction. Broad study findings and their caveats: The study listed 150 to 200 TCR beta chains as associated with cytomegalovirus. It was suggested by the authors that the approach could potentially be generalized to other disease states and immunological phenotypes. Linkage disequilibrium might explain the correlated functional status among segregating V segments, but an unknown experimental factor could not be excluded. In a later analysis, HLA-associated TCR beta chains showed more clonal expansion and lower generation probabilities than non-associated chains that were equally common. Because some donors lacked HLA typing at each locus, the association tests relied only on the typed subset. Broadly in line with IMGT annotations, most TCR beta V segments showed up in productive rearrangements about 87% or about 30% of the time in an earlier analysis of 450 to 750 of the donors. The classifier was reported to diagnose cytomegalovirus status with high specificity and sensitivity in both the original and validation cohorts. In vitro tests confirmed that three of the cytomegalovirus-associated TCR beta chains recognize cytomegalovirus antigens. A further reported finding was that TCR beta sequences accurately predicted the HLA-A and HLA-B alleles for most subjects in the first cohort. Because the 87-base-pair reads could not distinguish some IMGT-functional V segments, including TRBV6-2 and TRBV6-3, those segments were excluded. When HLA alleles, especially DR and DQ, strongly co-occurred, attributing TCR associations to individual alleles was difficult. Roughly uniform sequencing depth across donors was assumed in presence/absence analyses, although this assumption may not hold. A cluster of highly shared sequence variants was judged likely to be a technical artifact of the sequencing pipeline. A later analysis associated around 16,000 TCR beta sequences with specific HLA alleles at a false discovery rate of 0.05. For the cohort, immune exposure information was limited to CMV serostatus. In a later analysis, TCR association rates were found to vary across HLA loci, with the most associated TCRs seen for DRB1 alleles and the fewest for HLA-C alleles. In a later analysis, several top co-occurrence clusters were reported to appear linked to parvovirus B19, influenza, CMV and Epstein-Barr virus. V-gene and J-gene trimming of TCR beta chains was associated with a missense DCLRE1C variant in a later genetic analysis, and the association was replicated in an independent cohort. Across donors, most TCR sequences were observed very rarely, whereas some public TCRs were present in many individuals. Over 15 rarely observed V segments, including chromosome 9 orphons, were excluded from the earlier analysis of 550 to 700 of the donors because counts were too low. According to a later analysis, most CMV-associated TCR beta chains appeared to be HLA-restricted, and the HLA associations seemed to be driven largely by CMV exposure. This cohort had only TCR beta chains sequenced, and the lack of alpha or paired-chain data limited which features could be detected. In a later genetic analysis, fewer N-insertions in productive TCRs were reported among donors in an Asian-associated ancestry cluster than the approximately 670-donor mean.

The clonotype originates from a woman aged 55 to 70 in good health and CMV-seropositive. The rearrangement combines TRBV6-6 with TRBJ2-3, and 9 junctional nucleotides match TRBD2. Material: PBMCs. The DNA is TGTGCCAGCAGAGGCGGGGGGGCGACAGATACGCAGTATTTT. It is translated as CASRGGGATDTQYF.